This T cell receptor beta chain came from a study of CD8 T cells in ankylosing spondylitis (dated by TCRdb to the late 2010s). About the study as a whole: The study profiled T cell receptor beta repertoires in healthy donors and ankylosing spondylitis patients to find disease-linked TCR variants. Peripheral blood was sampled, and synovial fluid was additionally collected from ankylosing spondylitis patients. In total, the full study cohort was made up of about 99 healthy donors and roughly 27 ankylosing spondylitis patients. The paper's findings and limits, for the study overall: The disease-linked clones showed a CD8+ phenotype and occurred at relatively low frequencies in peripheral blood. Significant enrichment of the disease-linked clones was reported in matched synovial fluid samples from ankylosing spondylitis patients. Blood from ankylosing spondylitis patients appeared to be characterized by a TCR beta motif composed of 7 to 9 highly homologous amino acid variants. Some motif variants had previously been reported in the synovial fluid and blood of reactive arthritis patients, which suggests shared mechanisms of disease initiation.

Sequencer: Illumina HiSeq 2500. TCR beta libraries were prepared by quantitative 5'-RACE with molecular barcodes. The paper's data handling went like this. A new computational method, built on a probabilistic model of VDJ rearrangement, was used to identify disease-linked TCR variants. TCRdb took the public reads, trimmed them with fastp at Q25, ran MiXCR for clone calling and kept in-frame beta chains. Records with the same CDR3 protein are collapsed into one entry carrying the most frequent genes and DNA. Here the V and J calls rest on TCRdb's processing, not on the authors' analysis. For this sample there are some 300,000 distinct CDR3 sequences; less than 25% appear just once. Jointly, the top ten make up under 4% of the sample. This clonotype was counted many times. The antigen this receptor binds is unknown. No much larger clone is present one base from it, and per-base qualities are unavailable.

V is reduced by 4 bases and J by 5 bases, leaving a spacing of 14 bases between them. The germline V gene specifies MGHDK as CDR1 and SYGVNS as CDR2. The CDR3 goes from the cysteine to the phenylalanine over 14 residues. Only the CDR3 DNA is retained, 42 bases long and in frame from the first base. The sequence is built from TRBV25-1 and TRBJ1-1, with TRBD1 tentatively as D gene (6 bases match). The clonotype comes from a female donor with ankylosing spondylitis or in good health (not recorded which). Source material: blood, either unsorted or a sorted T cell fraction (not recorded which). The CDR3 here reads CASSVQARGTEAFF. The nucleotides are TGTGCCAGCAGTGTCCAAGCAAGGGGGACTGAAGCTTTCTTT.